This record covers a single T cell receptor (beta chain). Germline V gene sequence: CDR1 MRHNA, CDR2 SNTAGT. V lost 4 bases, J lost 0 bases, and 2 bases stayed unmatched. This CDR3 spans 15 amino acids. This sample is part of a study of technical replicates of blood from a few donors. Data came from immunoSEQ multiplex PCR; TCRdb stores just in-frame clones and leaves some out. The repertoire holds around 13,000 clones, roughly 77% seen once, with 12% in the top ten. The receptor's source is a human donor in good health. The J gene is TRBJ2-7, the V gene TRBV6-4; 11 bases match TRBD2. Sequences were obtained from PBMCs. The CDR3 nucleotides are TGTGCCAGCAGTGTAGCGGGAGGGAGCTCCTACGAGCAGTACTTC. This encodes CASSVAGGSSYEQYF.